The 28 T cell receptor beta chains below come from one sample, sequenced in a study of beta chain features in type 1 diabetes. The investigators reverse transcribed all of the isolated RNA, so they sequenced expressed TCRB transcripts. The data were produced by immunoSEQ multiplex PCR, yet TCRdb's version contains in-frame clones alone and is incomplete. The table lists 900,000 or so clones, roughly 15% of them singletons. Material for sequencing was naive CD4+ T cells from blood. The receptors shown here come from a woman under 30 in good health.

The chain is built from TRBV7-2 and TRBJ2-1; 7 bases are a match to TRBD1. This CDR3 has 14 amino acids. In germline, CDR1 is SGHTA, CDR2 FQGNSA. J was trimmed by 3 bases and V by 5 bases; bases with no gene match: 4. This CDR3 is CASSRGQLYNEQFF. CDR3 DNA: TGTGCCAGCAGCCGGGGACAGCTCTACAATGAGCAGTTCTTC. Full variable domain (remainder filled in from reference TRBV7-2 and TRBJ2-1): GAGVSQSPSNKVTEKGKDVELRCDPISGHTALYWYRQSLGQGLEFLIYFQGNSAPDKSGLPSDRFSAERTGGSVSTLTIQRTQQEDSAVYLCASSRGQLYNEQFFGPGTRLTVL.

The J gene is TRBJ2-3, the V gene TRBV13, with a possible D match to TRBD1 (6 bases). There are 15 residues in the CDR3. Germline CDR1 reads PRHDT; CDR2 reads FYEKMQ (reference sequence). V lost 2 bases and J 2 bases, leaving 11 bases between the germline ends. The chain's CDR3 is CASSLSRGPTDTQYF. The CDR3 DNA reads TGTGCCAGCAGCTTAAGCAGGGGCCCCACAGATACGCAGTATTTT.

This clone has more than one count but fewer than ten. The chain combines TRBV23-1 with TRBJ1-5, with D maybe TRBD1 (6 bases). TRBV23-1 is sorted into the ORF group, with uncertain function. The V end was cut by 2 bases, the J end by 0 bases, with 20 bases between. The CDR3 extends over 19 amino acids. The CDR3 loop is CASSQSGGAATYSNQPQHF. In DNA form, the CDR3 reads TGCGCCAGCAGTCAAAGCGGGGGGGCGGCGACTTATAGCAATCAGCCCCAGCATTTT.

This clone has more than one count but fewer than ten. This chain connects TRBV19 to TRBJ1-5, with a possible D match to TRBD1 (6 bases). The CDR3 runs to 18 residues. Germline loops: CDR1 LNHDA, CDR2 SQIVND (reference sequence). The V end lost 6 bases, the J end lost 0 bases, and 21 bases lay between the germline ends. CDR3 amino acids: CASRHNKGVGYSNQPQHF. The CDR3 DNA is TGTGCCAGTAGGCATAACAAGGGGGTAGGTTATAGCAATCAGCCCCAGCATTTT.

This clone turned up a few times. The chain has TRBV14 and TRBJ2-4, with a weak D call TRBD1 (6 bases). There are 15 residues in the CDR3. Germline CDR1 reads SGHDN; CDR2 reads FVKESK. Trimming took off 1 base at V and 1 base at J, with 8 bases between the two ends. As DNA, the CDR3 is TGTGCCAGCAGCCAAGGGGGGCTCGCCAAAAACATTCAGTACTTC. Its protein product is CASSQGGLAKNIQYF.

Note on this clone: The sample carries other DNA sequences with the same CDR3. This rearrangement joins TRBV18 to TRBJ2-5; D is unresolved. Germline CDR1 reads KGHSH; CDR2 reads LQKENI. The CDR3 has 13 amino acids. Deletions cut 0 bases from V and 2 bases from J, with 4 bases between. CDR3 bases: TGTGCCAGCTCACCACCGTCTCAAGAGACCCAGTACTTC. Translated: CASSPPSQETQYF.

The V call is TRBV6-1, the J call TRBJ1-5; 9 nucleotides line up with TRBD1. The CDR3 runs 15 residues. V gave up 5 bases and J gave up 4 bases; unmatched junction bases: 6. Germline V gives CDR1 MNHNS, CDR2 SASEGT. CDR3 nucleotides: TGTGCCAGCAGTACCTTCGGACAGGGGAATCAGCCCCAGCATTTT. It codes for CASSTFGQGNQPQHF.

This clone was observed a handful of times. The chain joins TRBV7-2 to TRBJ2-3, with TRBD2 identical over 12 bases. The V gene's germline CDR1 is SGHTA and CDR2 FQGNSA. After removal of 8 bases from V and 4 bases from J, the junction contained 10 bases not matched to a gene. The CDR3 sequence is 16 residues long. DNA of the CDR3: TGTGCCAGCGGAGCGCCGACTAGCGGGAGCGCAGATACGCAGTATTTT. Its translation: CASGAPTSGSADTQYF. Full variable domain (rest looked up from reference TRBV7-2 and TRBJ2-3): GAGVSQSPSNKVTEKGKDVELRCDPISGHTALYWYRQSLGQGLEFLIYFQGNSAPDKSGLPSDRFSAERTGGSVSTLTIQRTQQEDSAVYLCASGAPTSGSADTQYFGPGTRLTVL.

The gene calls are TRBV4-2 and TRBJ2-6, with 7 bases matching TRBD1. Germline V CDR1 and CDR2: LGHNA, YNFKEQ. This CDR3 comprises 19 residues. Losses at the gene ends were 1 base for V and 0 bases for J; bases not matched to a gene: 9. For the CDR3, the DNA is TGTGCCAGCAGCCAAGGAGGGACAGTTGGGTACTCTGGGGCCAACGTCCTGACTTTC. Translation: CASSQGGTVGYSGANVLTF.

This clone was seen more than once but under ten times. This chain joins TRBV29-1 and TRBJ1-1; 7 nucleotides align to TRBD1. V was pared by 7 bases and J by 0 bases, with 5 bases of the junction left unmatched. Looked up from germline, CDR1 is SQVTM and CDR2 is ANQGSEA. The CDR3 has 13 amino acids. The CDR3, as DNA: TGCAGCGGACGCCAGGGGGTGAACACTGAAGCTTTCTTT. Translation: CSGRQGVNTEAFF.

The rearrangement uses TRBV19 and TRBJ2-7; weak D call: TRBD2 (6 bases). Germline V gene lookup returns CDR1 LNHDA and CDR2 SQIVND (reference sequence). The CDR3 sequence is 13 residues long. Trimming pared 3 bases from V and 2 bases from J, leaving 8 bases between. The CDR3 region has the DNA TGTGCCAGTAGTATCGAGCGGGCCTACGAGCAGTACTTC. Its protein is CASSIERAYEQYF.

The table lists this clone with a few counts. The same CDR3 can be traced to other DNA sequences in this sample. This chain uses TRBV5-4 with TRBJ2-6; D is ambiguous. V dropped 2 bases and J dropped 0 bases, with 6 bases sitting between them. CDR1 and CDR2 (germline): SGHNT, YYREEE (reference sequence). There are 15 residues in the CDR3. The CDR3 loop is CASSFRSSGANVLTF. The CDR3 DNA reads as TGTGCCAGCAGCTTCAGGAGCTCTGGGGCCAACGTCCTGACTTTC. Full variable domain (rest looked up from reference TRBV5-4 and TRBJ2-6): ETGVTQSPTHLIKTRGQQVTLRCSSQSGHNTVSWYQQALGQGPQFIFQYYREEENGRGNFPPRFSGLQFPNYSSELNVNALELDDSALYLCASSFRSSGANVLTFGAGSRLTVL.

This clone has just a few counts. CDR3 in DNA: TGTGCCAGCAGCCAAAGACGGGCTAGCACAGATACGCAGTATTTT. Amino acids: CASSQRRASTDTQYF. The chain recombines TRBV4-2 with TRBJ2-3; D call uncertain. V was cut by 2 bases and J by 0 bases, with 9 bases left in between. The CDR3 spans 15 residues. Germline assignment: CDR1 LGHNA and CDR2 YNFKEQ.

This chain links TRBV28 with TRBJ2-3, with 7 bases matching TRBD2. Germline loops: CDR1 MDHEN, CDR2 SYDVKM. CDR3 length equals 16 residues. J gave up 1 base and V 3 bases, and 7 bases lay outside the gene matches. The CDR3 sequence is CASSFLRLAGTDTQYF. CDR3 bases: TGTGCCAGCAGTTTCCTTCGACTAGCTGGCACAGATACGCAGTATTTT.

This clone occurred a few times. This chain links TRBV5-4 with TRBJ2-2, with 8 bases lining up with TRBD1. This CDR3 region has 15 residues. The J segment lost 6 bases and the V segment lost 3 bases, leaving 7 bases of the junction unmatched. CDR1 and CDR2 (germline): SGHNT, YYREEE (reference sequence). CDR3 protein: CASSWTGQIAGELFF. DNA of the CDR3: TGTGCCAGCAGCTGGACAGGGCAGATAGCCGGGGAGCTGTTTTTT.

This rearrangement joins TRBV11-2 to TRBJ2-7; TRBD2 matches 10 bases. J was trimmed by 5 bases and V by 1 base; bases with no gene match: 17. CDR3 length equals 19 residues. Germline assignment: CDR1 SGHAT and CDR2 FQNNGV. As DNA, the CDR3 is TGTGCCAGCAGCTTAGCCCTTGGCTTTCGGCTAGCGGGAGTCCACGAGCAGTACTTC. It is translated as CASSLALGFRLAGVHEQYF. Combining the CDR3 with reference TRBV11-2 and TRBJ2-7 gives the whole variable domain EAGVAQSPRYKIIEKRQSVAFWCNPISGHATLYWYQQILGQGPKLLIQFQNNGVVDDSQLPKDRFSAERLKGVDSTLKIQPAKLEDSAVYLCASSLALGFRLAGVHEQYFGPGTRLTVT.

The gene calls are TRBV29-1 and TRBJ1-1, with a weak D call TRBD1 (6 bases). V shed 2 bases and J shed 0 bases, with 10 bases lying between them. CDR1 is SQVTM and CDR2 is ANQGSEA in the germline V gene. The CDR3 length is 14 residues. CDR3 amino acids: CSVERQAMNTEAFF. The CDR3 region has the DNA TGCAGCGTTGAAAGACAGGCCATGAACACTGAAGCTTTCTTT.

This clone was counted a few times. V usage is TRBV18 and J usage is TRBJ2-3, with 9 positions matching TRBD2. With V trimmed by 6 bases and J by 3 bases, 10 bases remained unmatched. Germline assignment: CDR1 KGHSH and CDR2 LQKENI. CDR3 length: 16 amino acids. As DNA, the CDR3 is TGTGCCAGCTCCCCCAGGGGGACTAGCTTGACAGATACGCAGTATTTT. Translated, it gives CASSPRGTSLTDTQYF.

This clone has just a few counts. The CDR3 DNA reads TGCAGTGCTAAAACCCACACTGAAGCTTTCTTT. Its protein is CSAKTHTEAFF. This chain links TRBV20-1 with TRBJ1-1, with no clear D. The ends were cut back, 4 bases at V and 3 bases at J, with 6 bases in the middle. Germline V gene lookup returns CDR1 DFQATT and CDR2 SNEGSKA (reference sequence). CDR3 length: 11 residues.

The rearrangement uses TRBV4-3 and TRBJ2-7; D tentatively fits TRBD1 or TRBD2 (5 bases each). The CDR3 is 16 residues long. The V end was cut by 3 bases, the J end by 6 bases, with 21 bases between. Germline V lookup: CDR1 LGHNA, CDR2 YSLEER. Written as DNA, the CDR3 is TGCGCCAGCAGCCACGACACGTGGGGGTCAGCGCGCGAGCAGTACTTC. Encoded protein: CASSHDTWGSAREQYF.

A few counts support this clone. The chain links TRBV14 to TRBJ2-3; a weak D match, TRBD1 (6 bases). Germline values: CDR1 SGHDN, CDR2 FVKESK. This CDR3 region has 16 residues. V lost 1 base and J 1 base, leaving 12 bases between the germline ends. The CDR3 sequence is CASSQVGAWGTDTQYF. The CDR3 nucleotides are TGTGCCAGCAGCCAAGTGGGGGCTTGGGGCACAGATACGCAGTATTTT.

The J gene is TRBJ1-2, the V gene TRBV28; D gene unclear. There are 11 residues in the CDR3. Germline CDR1 reads MDHEN; CDR2 reads SYDVKM. Trimming removed 5 bases at V and 5 bases at J, with 6 bases between. CDR3 nucleotide sequence: TGTGCCAGCAGTGGAGAATATGGCTACACCTTC. It is translated as CASSGEYGYTF.

CDR3 amino acids: CATGVTGELFF. CDR3 nucleotides: TGTGCCACGGGGGTCACCGGGGAGCTGTTTTTT. The chain joins TRBV15 to TRBJ2-2; D possibly uses TRBD1 or TRBD2 (5 bases each). Germline assignment: CDR1 LNHNV and CDR2 YYDKDF (reference sequence). Trimming took 9 bases from V and 4 from J, leaving 6 bases between them. CDR3 length: 11 residues.

In its sample, this clone was seen a few times. This chain links TRBV6-4 with TRBJ2-2, with 9 bases fitting TRBD1. With 5 bases clipped from V and 6 bases from J, the junction kept 7 bases outside the gene matches. The germline V gene encodes CDR1 MRHNA and CDR2 SNTAGT. The CDR3 sequence is 15 residues long. Written as DNA, the CDR3 is TGTGCCAGCAGTCAAGAGGACAGGGGCGCCGGGGAGCTGTTTTTT. Its translation: CASSQEDRGAGELFF.

The rearrangement uses TRBV5-1 and TRBJ2-2; TRBD1 matches 7 bases. Germline V lookup: CDR1 SGHRS, CDR2 YFSETQ. V dropped 0 bases and J dropped 3; count of bases not matched to a gene: 17. This CDR3 is 20 amino acids long. As DNA, the CDR3 is TGCGCCAGCAGCTTGGGTCGGTGGCAGGGGGAAAGTCGTCACACCGGGGAGCTGTTTTTT. The encoded protein is CASSLGRWQGESRHTGELFF.

This clone was counted a few times. The genes are TRBV5-1 and TRBJ2-7, with 12 bases matching TRBD2. The V gene's germline CDR1 is SGHRS and CDR2 YFSETQ. The CDR3 is 14 residues long. V lost 5 bases and J lost 8; bases outside the gene matches: 8. The CDR3 sequence: CASRTTSGSGKQYF. The CDR3 nucleotides are TGCGCCAGCAGAACGACTAGCGGGAGTGGTAAGCAGTACTTC.

This clone was seen a handful of times. The chain has TRBV4-3 and TRBJ2-3; the match to TRBD2 covers 7 bases. The CDR3 extends over 16 amino acids. Germline CDR1 LGHNA, CDR2 YSLEER. V shed 0 bases, J shed 0 bases, and the junction held 3 bases outside the gene matches. In nucleotides, the CDR3 is TGCGCCAGCAGCCAAGATCCTAGCGGAAGCACAGATACGCAGTATTTT. This translates into CASSQDPSGSTDTQYF.

This clone was seen a handful of times. This chain joins TRBV14 and TRBJ2-1; D call uncertain. Germline CDR1 and CDR2: SGHDN and FVKESK. Trimming shortened V by 4 bases and J by 3 bases, and 16 bases separated the two germline ends. CDR3 length: 16 amino acids. The CDR3 DNA reads TGTGCCAGCAGCCCTACAAAGGACGGCCTCTACAATGAGCAGTTCTTC. It yields the protein CASSPTKDGLYNEQFF.